The subject of this entry is one T cell receptor beta chain. Its antigen remains unidentified. Nothing much larger sits one base from this clone, and base qualities are not available. The CDR3 regions of human TCRbeta chains were analyzed by immunosequencing. As for how the authors treated the data: Repertoire TCRs were checked for matches against a reference library of SARS-CoV-2-specific TCRs that had been generated using the MIRA antigen-specificity platform. Breadth meant the fraction of unique TCRs that were SARS-CoV-2-associated, whereas depth meant the fraction of total T cells that were SARS-CoV-2-associated. Using the MIRA data, each spike-specific TCR was mapped to the spike region that the TCR reacts to and placed in a CD4 or CD8 class. Log10-transformed breadth and depth values were compared by one-way ANOVA with Sidak's multiple comparisons tests. Here the immuneACCESS table is served through TCRdb, limited to in-frame sequences with V and J called. Missing clones are a known gap in these copies; in checked studies unresolved V genes cover under half, and the rest lacks a known reason. The V and J calls and clone size come from that table; D and trimming were worked out from the DNA. In this sample the table shows approximately 130,000 clones, 80% to 95% of which occur a single time. In total, the top ten clones hold more than 3.5% of the sample.

Interpreted using the paper, the time point label stands for: about 28 days (+/-7) after the second vaccine dose. Read against the paper, the sample's treatment or condition label means: meningococcal conjugate vaccine given as trial control. Samples from vaccinated people were obtained from the UK trials COV001 and COV002, which included a single-blind randomized controlled phase 2/3 trial of AZD1222 (ChAdOx1 nCoV-19) in healthy adults. For TCRbeta chain sequencing, PBMC samples from trial participants were taken at day 0 and at day 28 after the second dose. The data originate from a study of T cell responses to AZD1222 COVID-19 vaccine (TCRdb year 2021). Study-level background: A total of under 250 trial participants underwent TCR sequencing, of whom about 210 had received two doses of AZD1222 and about 25 had received two doses of the MenACWY control vaccine. Trial participants were enrolled into age subgroups of 18-55, 56-69 and 70-plus years, which contained about 150, 28 and 57 TCR-sequenced participants, respectively. Here is what the overall study found, with its caveats: The vaccine-associated CD4 TCRs covered the entire spike protein, and the dominant responses fell in regions 160-218 and 743-854. Spike-specific TCR breadth and depth rose significantly after two AZD1222 doses compared with day 0 and with MenACWY recipients. In the small 56-69-year group, the increase in depth fell short of significance, most likely because of low power. Only six AZD1222 recipients were SARS-CoV-2 seropositive at baseline, limiting conclusions about previously exposed vaccinees. Participants were mostly white British, with more females than males. The authors suggested clonal diversity may have been underestimated. Epitopes outside the regions mutated in the B.1.351 and B.1.1.7 variants were reportedly recognized by nearly half of the unique spike-specific TCRs. No day 14 peak-response samples were available, so repertoires were characterized only after the peak T cell response.

V lost 6 bases and J lost 4 bases; the stretch between them is 12 bases long. The CDR3 spans 13 residues, from the cysteine through the phenylalanine. The entry retains the CDR3 DNA only, 39 bases that are in frame from base 1. The source is an adult who received the MenACWY meningococcal vaccine as a control. The chain employs TRBV12-3 or TRBV12-4 and TRBJ1-1; no D gene call is confident. The specimen comprised peripheral blood, sampled 28 days after the second dose of the MenACWY control vaccine. The CDR3 region has the sequence CASSQTRTTEAFF. The sequenced DNA is TGTGCCAGCAGCCAGACACGGACCACTGAAGCTTTCTTT.